The rows below give T cell receptor beta chains drawn from one sample of a study of shared T cell receptors in the human thymus. TCRdb keeps only in-frame clones here, not all; method: immunoSEQ multiplex PCR. Among about 660,000 clones listed, approximately 87% were seen once. The sample also formed part of further work on human thymus T cells.

Input material: thymocytes. These receptors all come from a boy in the first two years of life with a congenital heart defect. The CDR3 runs from the conserved cysteine through the conserved F or W. D genes are given only for firm matches. Only part of the rows carry a size: once, few, many, or a class if the clone is expanded.

clone_size	v_call	d_call	j_call	cdr3_nt	cdr3_aa
-	TRBV6-6	TRBD1	TRBJ1-1	TGTGCCACCAAAACAGGGGGCACTGAAGCTTTCTTT	CATKTGGTEAFF
-	TRBV5-4	-	TRBJ2-3	TGTGCCAGCAGTAGCAGGGAATTCACAGATACGCAGTATTTT	CASSSREFTDTQYF
-	TRBV4-1	TRBD2	TRBJ2-1	TGCGCCAGCTCCCAAGACCCTAGCGGGAGTAACAGCTCCTACAATGAGCAGTTCTTC	CASSQDPSGSNSSYNEQFF
-	TRBV5-4	TRBD2	TRBJ2-5	TGTGCCAGCAGCTTGGTCGGGGGGGGACTAGCGGGAGCCCCCGGGGAGCAGTACTTC	CASSLVGGGLAGAPGEQYF
-	TRBV7-3	TRBD1	TRBJ2-2	TGTGCCAGCAGCTTAAGCCCAGGGGGCGTTTTGGACACCGGGGAGCTGTTTTTT	CASSLSPGGVLDTGELFF
-	TRBV19	-	TRBJ2-4	TGTGCCAGTAGTAGCCGGGTAGCCAAAAACATTCAGTACTTC	CASSSRVAKNIQYF
-	TRBV7-9	TRBD1	TRBJ2-3	TGTGCCAGCAGCTCGTCGGACAGGCCATCCTCATCCACAGATACGCAGTATTTT	CASSSSDRPSSSTDTQYF
few	TRBV5-4	-	TRBJ1-3	TGTGCCAGCAGCCCGCGGACAGCAAGCTCTGGAAACACCATATATTTT	CASSPRTASSGNTIYF
-	TRBV25-1	-	TRBJ1-5	TGTGCCACCCCGTGGAGGGGCAATCAGCCCCAGCATTTT	CATPWRGNQPQHF
-	TRBV11-1	TRBD2	TRBJ2-1	TGTGCCAGCAGCTCGACTAGCGGGAGGGCCATTGACAATGAGCAGTTCTTC	CASSSTSGRAIDNEQFF
-	TRBV2	-	TRBJ2-1	TGTGCCAGCAGGGGCTACAGGGTCCCGCACCACAATGAGCAGTTCTTC	CASRGYRVPHHNEQFF
-	TRBV7-9	-	TRBJ2-7	TGTGCCAGCACCCGGGACAAGTTTTACGAGCAGTACTTC	CASTRDKFYEQYF
-	TRBV27	TRBD1	TRBJ2-7	TGTGCCAGCAGTTTACGGGACAGGGCGGACGAGCAGTACTTC	CASSLRDRADEQYF
-	TRBV18	-	TRBJ2-7	TGTGCCAGCTCACCACGAGCACCTGAGTCGTCCTACGAGCAGTACTTC	CASSPRAPESSYEQYF
-	TRBV28	TRBD1	TRBJ1-2	TGTGCCAGCAGTCGGGCGGACAGGGCTAACTATGGCTACACCTTC	CASSRADRANYGYTF
once	TRBV6-4	-	TRBJ1-2	TGTGCCAGCAGTGACAGGGTAGAGGAGGGCACCCGTCCTTATGGAGGCTACACCTTC	CASSDRVEEGTRPYGGYTF
-	TRBV6-6	-	TRBJ1-5	TGTGCCAGCAGTTCCAGGGCACGCAATCAGCCCCAGCATTTT	CASSSRARNQPQHF
-	TRBV10-2	TRBD1	TRBJ1-1	TGCGCCAGCAGTGTCAACAGGGGGGATCACACTGAAGCTTTCTTT	CASSVNRGDHTEAFF
few	TRBV25-1	-	TRBJ2-1	TGTGCCAGCAGTGGACGCCCGATGGGGCACAATGAGCAGTTCTTC	CASSGRPMGHNEQFF
-	TRBV18	-	TRBJ1-1	TGTGCCAGCTCACCCCACCCGAGGGTTGACACTGAAGCTTTCTTT	CASSPHPRVDTEAFF
-	TRBV6-5	-	TRBJ2-5	TGTGCCAGCAGGAACCGGGACAACGAAGAGACCCAGTACTTC	CASRNRDNEETQYF
-	TRBV7-2	-	TRBJ2-3	TGTGCCAGCAGCTTAGGGGGGCGGGAGACCGATACGCAGTATTTT	CASSLGGRETDTQYF
-	TRBV7-3	TRBD1	TRBJ1-2	TGTGCCAGCAGCTCCCGGACAGGGGGCGCATCCAAGGGCTACACCTTC	CASSSRTGGASKGYTF
-	TRBV7-6	TRBD1	TRBJ2-7	TGTGCCAGCAGCACCCGGGACAGGGGTCCTACCTACGAGCAGTACTTC	CASSTRDRGPTYEQYF
few	TRBV7-2	-	TRBJ2-6	TGTGCCAGCAGCTTAGCCCGCTCAGGGCCCTCTGGGGCCAACGTCCTGACTTTC	CASSLARSGPSGANVLTF
-	TRBV7-2	TRBD1	TRBJ2-7	TGTGCCAGCACCCCGACAGGGCGGGACGAGCAGTACTTC	CASTPTGRDEQYF
-	TRBV4-3	-	TRBJ2-3	TGCGCCAGCAGCCAGGCGGTGGTAACAGATACGCAGTATTTT	CASSQAVVTDTQYF
-	TRBV13	-	TRBJ2-7	TGTGCCAGCAGATCCCTGAGCTCCTACGAGCAGTACTTC	CASRSLSSYEQYF
-	TRBV19	TRBD2	TRBJ2-7	TGTGCCAGTCAAGGCGTCCTAGCGGGAGAGGGAGAGCAGTACTTC	CASQGVLAGEGEQYF
once	TRBV6-5	TRBD1	TRBJ1-5	TGTGCCAGCAGTTCCCTCGCAGGGGGCCCCAATCAGCCCCAGCATTTT	CASSSLAGGPNQPQHF
-	TRBV19	-	TRBJ2-2	TGTGCCAGTAGTTCTAACACCGGGGAGCTGTTTTTT	CASSSNTGELFF
-	TRBV7-2	-	TRBJ2-2	TGTGCCAGCAGCCATAAGAGCGGGGAGCTGTTTTTT	CASSHKSGELFF
once	TRBV18	TRBD2	TRBJ2-1	TGTGCCAGCTCACCACCGGGCGGGAGGCCCTTTGCCTACAATGAGCAGTTCTTC	CASSPPGGRPFAYNEQFF
-	TRBV12-5	-	TRBJ1-5	TGTGCTAGTGGTCCCCAAACAGGGAGTCAGCCCCAGCATTTT	CASGPQTGSQPQHF
-	TRBV18	-	TRBJ1-2	TGTGCCAGCTCACCAGTCAGGAACTATGGCTACACCTTC	CASSPVRNYGYTF
-	TRBV2	-	TRBJ2-5	TGTGCCAGCAGCTTCCCTAGACAGGCACCGAAAGAGACCCAGTACTTC	CASSFPRQAPKETQYF
-	TRBV27	-	TRBJ2-7	TGTGCCAGTGGCGGTGGACAGTCCTACGAGCAGTACTTC	CASGGGQSYEQYF
-	TRBV28	TRBD1	TRBJ2-7	TGTGCCAGCGGTGGACAGGGGGCGTCCGACGAGCAGTACTTC	CASGGQGASDEQYF
few	TRBV5-4	-	TRBJ1-4	TGTGCCAGCAGCCCCGACGGGGAAAAACTGTTTTTT	CASSPDGEKLFF
-	TRBV9	TRBD2	TRBJ2-1	TGTGCCAGCAGCCCGGAGGGTAGCGGGACCCCGAGCTCCTACAATGAGCAGTTCTTC	CASSPEGSGTPSSYNEQFF
few	TRBV11-2	-	TRBJ1-5	TGTGCCAGCAGCCCCGAGGGGGACAATCAGCCCCAGCATTTT	CASSPEGDNQPQHF
-	TRBV5-1	-	TRBJ2-1	TGCGCCAGCAGCAGACTAGGAGAGCATGAGCAGTTCTTC	CASSRLGEHEQFF
-	TRBV7-8	TRBD1	TRBJ2-4	TGTGCCAGCAGCTTACTGGACAGGGATATAAACATTCAGTACTTC	CASSLLDRDINIQYF
-	TRBV28	TRBD2	TRBJ2-7	TGTGCCAGCAGTTTATGCAAGCTAGCGGGAACTCGACGGGGCGACGAGCAGTACTTC	CASSLCKLAGTRRGDEQYF
-	TRBV27	-	TRBJ1-2	TGTGCCAGCAGTTTAAAGGGGGGGGAAACTAACTATGGCTACACCTTC	CASSLKGGETNYGYTF
-	TRBV14	TRBD2	TRBJ2-1	TGTGCCAGCAGCCAAGATGGGTCGGGAGGGCCGCGAAATGAGCAGTTCTTC	CASSQDGSGGPRNEQFF
-	TRBV9	-	TRBJ2-1	TGTGCCAGCAGCGTAGCTACGGCAGGGCCTTACAATGAGCAGTTCTTC	CASSVATAGPYNEQFF